The T cell receptor (beta chain) under discussion was sequenced for a study of CXCR3-negative and CXCR3-positive naive CD8 T cells. Notes on the study in general: Memory CD8+ cells had much lower diversity, and both naive subsets had comparably high diversity.

Note on this clonotype: The antigen is not known.

Carrying UMI labels, the TRB cDNA libraries were prepared through 5' RACE. TCRdb reprocessed the 5' RACE reads; each CDR3 protein has one entry and no DNA is given. The sample holds 150,000 or so distinct CDR3 sequences. Per the germline V gene, CDR1 is LGHNA and CDR2 is YSLEER. The CDR3 extends over 17 amino acids. The chain carries TRBV4-3 and TRBJ2-7; absent DNA, TCRdb's TRBD2 call cannot be checked. The material sequenced was naive CXCR3- CD8+ T cells from blood. Subset defined: CD45RO-CCR7+CD27+CD95- naive CD8+ T cells lacking CXCR3 (TNR3-). The clonotype was recovered from a human donor in good health. Some clones in this sample may be carry-over from other donors' samples. CDR3 sequence reads: CASSQGSGGLGDYEQYF.